The 32 T cell receptor beta chains below come from one sample, sequenced in a study of blood T cell repertoires in COVID-19. This table comes from immunoSEQ multiplex PCR, and its TCRdb copy is limited to in-frame clones, with some not included. Among around 93,000 clones listed, about 76% were seen once. Sequencing was performed on peripheral blood. Receptor source: a woman older than 75 with acute or convalescent COVID-19.

CDR3 nucleotide sequence: TGCACCAGCGGACAGAGCAATCAGCCCCAGCATTTT. This gives the protein CTSGQSNQPQHF. The rearrangement joins TRBV1 to TRBJ1-5; the table gives TRBD1 as D, unverified against the DNA. TRBV1 is termed a pseudogene. There are 12 residues in the CDR3.

This chain joins TRBV7-9 and TRBJ2-7, with 7 bases lining up with TRBD1. CDR1 and CDR2 (germline): SEHNR, FQNEAQ (reference sequence). V lost 5 bases, J lost 3 bases, and 4 bases stayed unmatched. There are 13 residues in the CDR3. As DNA, the CDR3 is TGTGCCAGCAGCCTGGGACAGATCTACGAGCAGTACTTC. Its protein product is CASSLGQIYEQYF.

The rearrangement joins TRBV19 to TRBJ1-2; 7 bases map to TRBD1. The CDR3 consists of 16 residues. Trimming cost V 3 bases and J 5 bases; bases outside gene matches: 12. Per germline, CDR1 LNHDA and CDR2 SQIVND (reference sequence). The CDR3 here is CASSMLGPGQTYGYTF. The CDR3 bases are TGTGCCAGTAGTATGCTGGGACCGGGACAGACTTATGGCTACACCTTC.

The gene calls are TRBV5-1 and TRBJ2-7, with a weak D call TRBD2 (5 bases). This CDR3 spans 11 amino acids. The V and J ends lost 4 bases and 3 bases respectively, with 5 bases between them. The germline gives CDR1 SGHRS, CDR2 YFSETQ. CDR3 sequence (DNA): TGCGCCAGCAGCGAGGGCTACGAGCAGTACTTC. It is translated as CASSEGYEQYF.

The chain couples TRBV5-4 to TRBJ2-7; TRBD1 is a possible D gene (6 bases). CDR1 is SGHNT and CDR2 is YYREEE in the germline V gene (reference sequence). V lost 1 base, J lost 6 bases, and 11 bases lay in between. The CDR3 has 13 amino acids. CDR3 protein: CASSLFQGSEQYF. Here the CDR3 DNA reads TGTGCCAGCAGCTTGTTTCAGGGGTCCGAGCAGTACTTC.

The rearrangement links TRBV7-9 to TRBJ1-4; 9 bases line up with TRBD1. Trimming took 4 bases from V and 7 from J; bases not matched to a gene: 4. Looked up from germline, CDR1 is SEHNR and CDR2 is FQNEAQ (reference sequence). The CDR3 totals 14 residues. CDR3: CASSSGTGPEKLFF. As DNA, the CDR3 is TGTGCCAGCAGCTCCGGGACAGGGCCTGAAAAACTGTTTTTT.

The CDR3, as DNA: TGTGCCAGCAGCCCGGGACTAGGGAATACGCAGTATTTT. This encodes CASSPGLGNTQYF. V and J are TRBV7-2 and TRBJ2-3, with 8 positions matching TRBD2. CDR1 is SGHTA and CDR2 is FQGNSA in the germline V gene. The CDR3 spans 13 residues. The junction had 5 bases not matched to a gene; V was cut back by 5 bases and J by 7 bases.

The V gene is TRBV28, the J gene TRBJ1-1; 7 bases match TRBD1. V shed 2 bases, J shed 5 bases, and the junction held 8 bases outside the gene matches. This CDR3 spans 15 amino acids. CDR1 is MDHEN and CDR2 is SYDVKM in the germline V gene. CDR3 in DNA: TGTGCCAGCAGTTTACCCGACAGGGTAGGGACTGAAGCTTTCTTT. Its protein product is CASSLPDRVGTEAFF.

The chain is built from TRBV6-2 or TRBV6-3 and TRBJ2-3; 10 nucleotides align to TRBD1. Germline V gives CDR1 MNHEY, CDR2 SVGEGT. There are 15 residues in the CDR3. V shed 5 bases and J 4 bases; nucleotides not matched to a gene: 6. This CDR3 reads CASSPTGQGSDTQYF. DNA for the CDR3: TGTGCCAGCAGTCCAACGGGACAGGGGTCAGATACGCAGTATTTT.

This chain uses TRBV29-1 with TRBJ2-3, with D possibly TRBD2 on 5 matching bases. The V end was cut by 6 bases, the J end by 0 bases, with 7 bases between. The CDR3 is 12 amino acids. Germline values: CDR1 SQVTM, CDR2 ANQGSEA. The CDR3 loop reads CSVSGSTDTQYF. CDR3 DNA sequence: TGCAGCGTGAGCGGAAGCACAGATACGCAGTATTTT.

The CDR3, as DNA: TGTGCCAGCGGGAAACCGGGACAGGGCCATGAAAAACTGTTTTTT. Its protein is CASGKPGQGHEKLFF. The chain combines TRBV27 with TRBJ1-4; 9 nucleotides line up with TRBD1. The V gene end was trimmed by 8 bases and the J gene end by 6 bases; junction bases not matched to a gene: 10. Germline CDR1 and CDR2: MNHEY and SMNVEV (reference sequence). The CDR3 runs 15 residues.

The chain links TRBV5-1 to TRBJ2-7; the match to TRBD1 covers 9 bases. Germline V gives CDR1 SGHRS, CDR2 YFSETQ. This CDR3 is built from 15 residues. The V and J ends lost 6 bases and 5 bases, in that order; junction bases with no gene match: 12. CDR3 in DNA: TGCGCCAGCACCCGGGGTCCGGGACAGGGTGACGAGCAGTACTTC. This encodes CASTRGPGQGDEQYF.

This clone was seen repeatedly, ten times or more. The chain is built from TRBV25-1 and TRBJ1-1; the match to TRBD1 covers 10 bases. Losses at the gene ends were 3 bases for V and 4 bases for J; bases not matched to a gene: 5. This CDR3 is built from 15 residues. CDR1 is MGHDK and CDR2 is SYGVNS in the germline V gene. CDR3 sequence reads: CASSDHGTGVTEAFF. In DNA, the CDR3 is TGTGCCAGCAGTGATCACGGGACAGGGGTCACTGAAGCTTTCTTT. Filled out from reference TRBV25-1 and TRBJ1-1, the complete variable domain reads EADIYQTPRYLVIGTGKKITLECSQTMGHDKMYWYQQDPGMELHLIHYSYGVNSTEKGDLSSESTVSRIRTEHFPLTLESARPSHTSQYLCASSDHGTGVTEAFFGQGTRLTVV.

This clone was detected only a few times. This chain links TRBV5-8 with TRBJ2-7; 7 positions agree with TRBD2. The CDR3 runs 14 residues. The trim removed 7 bases at V and 0 bases at J, leaving 7 bases unmatched. Germline V gene data show CDR1 as SGHTS and CDR2 as YDEGEE. As DNA, the CDR3 is TGTGCCAGCTGGCCAGGCGGGAGCTCCTACGAGCAGTACTTC. Protein sequence: CASWPGGSSYEQYF.

The rearrangement joins TRBV15 to TRBJ1-1, with 7 bases that match TRBD1. Germline assignment: CDR1 LNHNV and CDR2 YYDKDF (reference sequence). J lost 11 bases, V lost 0 bases, and 9 bases had no gene match. The CDR3 loop spans 14 amino acids. The CDR3 reads CATSRDDRQGRAFF. In DNA, the CDR3 is TGTGCCACCAGCAGAGATGATCGACAGGGCCGGGCTTTCTTT.

V gene TRBV5-5 combines with J gene TRBJ1-2, with 8 bases matching TRBD1. The CDR3 has 14 amino acids. The J segment lost 6 bases and the V segment lost 0 bases, leaving 4 bases of the junction unmatched. CDR1 is SGHKS, CDR2 YYEKEE, per germline (reference sequence). In DNA form, the CDR3 reads TGTGCCAGCAGCTTGGGACAGGGGACGGATGGCTACACCTTC. Translating gives CASSLGQGTDGYTF.

The genes are TRBV7-6 and TRBJ1-3; D may be TRBD1 (6 bases). CDR1 and CDR2 from the germline V gene are SGHVS and FNYEAQ. CDR3 size: 15 residues. Trimming cost V 0 bases and J 4 bases, with 10 bases left between them. Written as DNA, the CDR3 is TGTGCCAGCAGCTTAGCCCAGGGGCAGGGAAACACCATATATTTT. Translating gives CASSLAQGQGNTIYF.

The genes are TRBV30 and TRBJ2-7, with 11 bases that match TRBD2. Germline lookup yields CDR1 GTSNPN and CDR2 SVGIG (reference sequence). J gave up 9 bases and V 4 bases, and 8 bases lay outside the gene matches. The CDR3 is 13 residues long. CDR3 sequence reads: CAWKMTSGTGQYF. DNA of the CDR3: TGTGCCTGGAAGATGACTAGCGGGACGGGGCAGTACTTC.

The table lists this clone with a count of one. The V gene is TRBV7-3, the J gene TRBJ2-3; TRBD2 is a possible D gene (5 bases). The V end lost 5 bases, the J end lost 0 bases, and 12 bases lay between the germline ends. CDR1 SGHTA and CDR2 FQGTGA come from the germline V gene. This CDR3 is built from 15 residues. This CDR3 is CASSPGLLSTDTQYF. In DNA form, the CDR3 reads TGTGCCAGCAGCCCTGGACTCTTAAGCACAGATACGCAGTATTTT.

Here the CDR3 reads CASSRQGAETGELFF. Written as DNA, the CDR3 is TGTGCCAGCAGTCGACAGGGGGCAGAAACCGGGGAGCTGTTTTTT. This rearrangement joins TRBV7-8 to TRBJ2-2; TRBD1 agrees at 10 bases. The junction had 6 bases not matched to a gene; V was cut back by 6 bases and J by 5 bases. CDR1 is SGHVS and CDR2 is FQNEAQ in the germline V gene. The length of the CDR3 is 15 residues.

V is TRBV7-2 and J is TRBJ2-5, with 16 bases aligning to TRBD2. J was trimmed by 5 bases and V by 3 bases; bases with no gene match: 6. Germline CDR1 SGHTA, CDR2 FQGNSA. This CDR3 comprises 17 residues. CDR3 nucleotide sequence: TGTGCCAGCAGCTTCGGGACTAGCGGGAGGGCGGGTGAGACCCAGTACTTC. Its translation: CASSFGTSGRAGETQYF.

This chain connects TRBV5-1 to TRBJ2-5; the match to TRBD1 covers 8 bases. The ends lost 3 bases at V and 5 bases at J; junction bases unmatched: 3. The CDR3 has 13 residues. Germline CDR1 reads SGHRS; CDR2 reads YFSETQ. In DNA form, the CDR3 reads TGCGCCAGCAGCTCAGGGGGCCGGGAGACCCAGTACTTC. This encodes CASSSGGRETQYF. Supplemented by reference TRBV5-1 and TRBJ2-5, the full variable domain reads KAGVTQTPRYLIKTRGQQVTLSCSPISGHRSVSWYQQTPGQGLQFLFEYFSETQRNKGNFPGRFSGRQFSNSRSEMNVSTLELGDSALYLCASSSGGRETQYFGPGTRLLVL.

The chain uses TRBV6-5 and TRBJ2-7; 7 nucleotides align to TRBD2. Germline V gene lookup returns CDR1 MNHEY and CDR2 SVGAGI. V was clipped by 7 bases and J by 7 bases; unmatched bases: 13. The CDR3 runs 14 residues. In DNA form, the CDR3 reads TGTGCCAGCACCTATGGGTTGGGGGGGGGAGAGCAGTACTTC. This encodes CASTYGLGGGEQYF.

The chain uses TRBV7-9 and TRBJ2-7; D possibly corresponds to TRBD1 (6 bases). From germline, CDR1 is SEHNR and CDR2 FQNEAQ (reference sequence). V lost 4 bases to trimming and J lost 6 bases, with 10 bases between them. This CDR3 spans 12 amino acids. The CDR3 nucleotides read TGTGCCAGCAGCTATACAGGGATCGAGCAGTACTTC. Protein: CASSYTGIEQYF.

The rearrangement joins TRBV4-1 to TRBJ2-5; D uncertain. The CDR3 runs 15 residues. The V gene lost 4 bases and the J gene lost 5 bases, with 17 bases spanning the gap. Germline CDR1 reads MGHRA; CDR2 reads YSYEKL. CDR3 sequence (DNA): TGCGCCAGCAGCCCCCGAAAAACTACGTGGGAGACCCAGTACTTC. This codes for CASSPRKTTWETQYF.

This chain uses TRBV19 with TRBJ2-5; no clear D gene. V lost 3 bases and J 0 bases, leaving 8 bases between the germline ends. The CDR3 is 14 amino acids. The V gene's germline CDR1 is LNHDA and CDR2 SQIVND (reference sequence). The CDR3 nucleotides are TGTGCCAGTAGTATTATGCAGGACCAAGAGACCCAGTACTTC. This encodes CASSIMQDQETQYF.

The gene calls are TRBV7-9 and TRBJ1-1; D call uncertain. Germline V lookup: CDR1 SEHNR, CDR2 FQNEAQ (reference sequence). CDR3 length equals 16 residues. The ends were cut back, 0 bases at V and 2 bases at J, with 13 bases in the middle. The CDR3 loop reads CASSLAATRGNTEAFF. The CDR3 DNA sequence: TGTGCCAGCAGCTTAGCCGCGACGCGGGGAAACACTGAAGCTTTCTTT.

V usage is TRBV5-1 and J usage is TRBJ2-5; TRBD2 aligns across 7 bases. CDR3 length: 13 residues. Germline loops: CDR1 SGHRS, CDR2 YFSETQ. Trimming removed 4 bases from V and 2 bases from J; junction bases left unmatched: 2. The CDR3 here is CASSGGLQETQYF. The CDR3 DNA sequence: TGCGCCAGCAGCGGGGGACTACAAGAGACCCAGTACTTC.

This rearrangement joins TRBV7-9 to TRBJ2-1, with TRBD2 matching 8 bases. Germline CDR1 is SEHNR and CDR2 is FQNEAQ (reference sequence). CDR3 length: 15 residues. The junction had 11 bases not matched to a gene; V was cut back by 6 bases and J by 7 bases. The CDR3: CASSVSGKVSNEQFF. CDR3 coding DNA: TGTGCCAGCAGTGTTAGCGGGAAAGTGTCGAATGAGCAGTTCTTC.

The rearrangement links TRBV7-2 to TRBJ1-2; 8 bases map to TRBD1. Germline-derived CDR1 and CDR2 are SGHTA and FQGNSA. The CDR3 runs to 15 residues. Trimming at V came to 5 bases and at J to 2 bases, leaving 7 bases not matched to a gene. The CDR3 spells CASSPGQGLNYGYTF. The DNA for the CDR3 is TGTGCCAGCAGCCCCGGACAGGGTCTGAACTATGGCTACACCTTC.

The V gene is TRBV10-3, the J gene TRBJ2-1; TRBD2 matches at 11 bases. With V trimmed by 2 bases and J by 5 bases, 5 bases remained unmatched. The germline gives CDR1 ENHRY, CDR2 SYGVKD. The CDR3 sequence is 16 residues long. The CDR3 sequence is CAISEGTGLADNEQFF. Written as DNA, the CDR3 is TGTGCCATCAGTGAGGGAACGGGACTAGCGGACAATGAGCAGTTCTTC.

CDR3 sequence: CASSPGAGGNNQPQHF. The DNA for the CDR3 is TGTGCCAGCTCACCAGGAGCAGGGGGCAACAATCAGCCCCAGCATTTT. The V and J genes are TRBV18 and TRBJ1-5; 8 bases align to TRBD1. CDR1 and CDR2 (germline): KGHSH, LQKENI. V was pared by 2 bases and J by 3 bases, with 6 bases of the junction left unmatched. The CDR3 is 16 amino acids.